One and the same sample provided the 30 T cell receptor beta chains below, sequenced in a study of cytomegalovirus exposure and HLA in healthy donors. Amplification used 60 Vbeta primers and 13 Jbeta primers. Using immunoSEQ multiplex PCR, the repertoire was profiled, and TCRdb retains in-frame clones only, with some absent. The data hold more than 75,000 clones, with roughly 73% observed a single time. What was sequenced was PBMCs. Receptors were obtained from a woman aged 40 to 49 in good health and CMV-seronegative.

CDR3 region: CASSQGQTGTNEKLFF. For the CDR3, the DNA is TGCGCCAGCAGCCAGGGACAGACAGGGACTAATGAAAAACTGTTTTTT. The chain is built from TRBV4-3 and TRBJ1-4; 7 bases agree with TRBD1. Germline values: CDR1 LGHNA, CDR2 YSLEER. The CDR3 covers 16 residues. V trimming: 3 bases; J trimming: 2 bases; junction bases outside the gene matches: 6.

This chain links TRBV7-2 with TRBJ1-1; no definite D call. This CDR3 spans 15 amino acids. Trimming left V 1 base short and J 2 bases short, with 11 bases between. The germline V gene encodes CDR1 SGHTA and CDR2 FQGNSA. CDR3 protein: CASSLVRSTNTEAFF. The CDR3 nucleotides are TGTGCCAGCAGCTTAGTGCGGTCAACAAACACTGAAGCTTTCTTT.

This chain links TRBV29-1 with TRBJ2-7, with D hard to call. Trimming removed 4 bases from V and 2 bases from J, with 9 bases in between. The length of the CDR3 is 12 residues. Germline CDR1 and CDR2: SQVTM and ANQGSEA. The DNA of the CDR3 is TGCAGCGTTGCCGGAGAAACCTACGAGCAGTACTTC. It codes for CSVAGETYEQYF.

The CDR3 here is CASSLAEGLAGRSYEQYF. CDR3 DNA: TGTGCCAGCAGCTTAGCGGAGGGACTAGCGGGGCGGTCCTACGAGCAGTACTTC. This chain connects TRBV7-9 to TRBJ2-7; 13 positions match TRBD2. The CDR3 has 18 residues. The V segment lost 0 bases and the J segment 1 base; nucleotides outside the gene matches: 6. Germline values: CDR1 SEHNR, CDR2 FQNEAQ (reference sequence).

In its sample, this clone was seen a few times. The chain uses TRBV29-1 and TRBJ2-1; 14 nucleotides align to TRBD2. Germline V gene data show CDR1 as SQVTM and CDR2 as ANQGSEA. J was trimmed by 8 bases and V by 2 bases; bases with no gene match: 14. The CDR3 runs to 18 residues. In DNA form, the CDR3 reads TGCAGCGTTGAACAGGTTGGACTAGCGGGGGGCCTACGATATGAGCAGTTCTTC. It translates to CSVEQVGLAGGLRYEQFF.

The gene calls are TRBV19 and TRBJ1-6, with D unresolved. Between the trimmed V and J ends, which lost 7 bases and 6 bases, there was a span of 16 bases. The length of the CDR3 is 15 residues. The germline V gene encodes CDR1 LNHDA and CDR2 SQIVND (reference sequence). CDR3 coding DNA: TGTGCCAGTAATATCGCCGGTCCACTTAATTCACCCCTCCACTTT. Amino acids: CASNIAGPLNSPLHF.

The V gene is TRBV7-8, the J gene TRBJ2-3, with a possible D match to TRBD2 (6 bases). V shed 2 bases and J shed 0 bases, with 15 bases lying between them. The CDR3 consists of 17 residues. In germline, CDR1 is SGHVS, CDR2 FQNEAQ. CDR3: CASSLKRIGGSTDTQYF. The CDR3, as DNA: TGTGCCAGCAGCTTAAAGAGAATCGGGGGAAGCACAGATACGCAGTATTTT.

The chain uses TRBV7-2 and TRBJ2-5; 11 nucleotides agree with TRBD2. CDR1 is SGHTA and CDR2 is FQGNSA in the germline V gene. This CDR3 spans 16 amino acids. V lost 2 bases and J lost 5; bases outside the gene matches: 7. CDR3 nucleotides: TGTGCCAGCAGCTTAATAAGGTCTAGCGGGGGGGAGACCCAGTACTTC. Its translation: CASSLIRSSGGETQYF.

The chain's CDR3 is CASSFFSGSYEQYF. CDR3 coding DNA: TGTGCCAGCAGCTTTTTTAGCGGATCCTACGAGCAGTACTTC. This rearrangement joins TRBV7-2 to TRBJ2-7; D possibly corresponds to TRBD2 (6 bases). CDR3 length: 14 amino acids. Germline CDR1 SGHTA, CDR2 FQGNSA. Trimming took 3 bases from V and 1 from J, leaving 10 bases between them.

The V and J genes are TRBV30 and TRBJ2-2, with D maybe TRBD1 (6 bases). The V gene lost 4 bases and the J gene lost 5 bases, with 14 bases spanning the gap. This CDR3 is 14 amino acids long. Per the germline V gene, CDR1 is GTSNPN and CDR2 is SVGIG (reference sequence). Here the CDR3 DNA reads TGTGCCTGGACCGTCCCAGGGGCAACCGGGGAGCTGTTTTTT. This sequence encodes CAWTVPGATGELFF.

This clone turned up a few times. The chain carries TRBV18 and TRBJ1-3; 7 bases are a match to TRBD1. CDR1 KGHSH and CDR2 LQKENI come from the germline V gene. The junction had 8 bases not matched to a gene; V was cut back by 6 bases and J by 0 bases. The CDR3 length is 16 residues. The CDR3 is CASSPDRPLSGNTIYF. The CDR3 DNA reads as TGTGCCAGCTCTCCGGACAGGCCTCTCTCTGGAAACACCATATATTTT.

In its sample, this clone was seen once. The chain has TRBV7-9 and TRBJ2-5, with D perhaps matching TRBD1 (6 bases). This CDR3 contains 15 residues. Trimming shortened V by 0 bases and J by 5 bases, and 13 bases separated the two germline ends. Per germline, CDR1 SEHNR and CDR2 FQNEAQ (reference sequence). CDR3 sequence (DNA): TGTGCCAGCAGCTTAGCGAAGGGGGTGCATGAGACCCAGTACTTC. Its translation is CASSLAKGVHETQYF.

The chain combines TRBV4-2 with TRBJ2-1; a weak D match, TRBD2 (5 bases). Germline V gene sequence: CDR1 LGHNA, CDR2 YNFKEQ. This CDR3 has 16 amino acids. Trimming took 0 bases from V and 6 from J, leaving 15 bases between them. The CDR3 region is CASSQDGSAGLNEQFF. As DNA, the CDR3 is TGTGCCAGCAGCCAAGATGGGTCGGCGGGCCTCAATGAGCAGTTCTTC.

The rearrangement uses TRBV2 and TRBJ1-1; perhaps TRBD1 as D (5 bases). The V end was cut by 5 bases, the J end by 5 bases, with 9 bases between. There are 12 residues in the CDR3. The germline V gene encodes CDR1 SNHLY and CDR2 FYNNEI. CDR3 nucleotides: TGTGCCAGCAGTACTCGGGGGACTGAAGCTTTCTTT. Its protein is CASSTRGTEAFF.

This rearrangement joins TRBV27 to TRBJ2-7; 7 bases are shared with TRBD2. In germline, CDR1 is MNHEY, CDR2 SMNVEV (reference sequence). V lost 8 bases, J lost 6 bases, and 4 bases stayed unmatched. This CDR3 has 11 residues. CDR3 sequence: CASSWGGEQYF. The DNA for the CDR3 is TGTGCCAGCTCATGGGGGGGCGAGCAGTACTTC.

The V gene is TRBV5-1, the J gene TRBJ2-5; TRBD2 agrees at 12 bases. Germline values: CDR1 SGHRS, CDR2 YFSETQ. The V gene end was trimmed by 1 base and the J gene end by 5 bases; junction bases not matched to a gene: 3. This CDR3 is built from 15 residues. DNA of the CDR3: TGCGCCAGCAGCTTGTGGCTAGCGGGAGGGGAGACCCAGTACTTC. Encoded protein: CASSLWLAGGETQYF.

In nucleotides, the CDR3 is TGTGCCAGCAGCGCCCGACAGGGGGGAAATTCACCCCTCCACTTT. This codes for CASSARQGGNSPLHF. The genes are TRBV7-8 and TRBJ1-6; 9 bases are a match to TRBD1. V was pared by 5 bases and J by 7 bases, with 6 bases of the junction left unmatched. The germline V gene encodes CDR1 SGHVS and CDR2 FQNEAQ. The CDR3 sequence is 15 residues long.

This rearrangement joins TRBV5-6 to TRBJ1-2, with 10 bases lining up with TRBD1. V lost 3 bases and J lost 4; bases outside the gene matches: 6. The germline V gene encodes CDR1 SGHDT and CDR2 YYEEEE. This CDR3 has 15 amino acids. CDR3 region: CASSSGQGLSYGYTF. In nucleotides, the CDR3 is TGTGCCAGCAGCTCGGGACAGGGGTTAAGCTATGGCTACACCTTC. The variable domain in full, with the rest retrieved from reference TRBV5-6 and TRBJ1-2, is DAGVTQSPTHLIKTRGQQVTLRCSPKSGHDTVSWYQQALGQGPQFIFQYYEEEERQRGNFPDRFSGHQFPNYSSELNVNALLLGDSALYLCASSSGQGLSYGYTFGSGTRLTVV.

This clone appeared a few times. The chain recombines TRBV7-9 with TRBJ1-1; no reliable D call. The CDR3 loop spans 15 amino acids. Germline lookup yields CDR1 SEHNR and CDR2 FQNEAQ (reference sequence). V was cut by 1 base and J by 6 bases, with 15 bases left in between. CDR3 in DNA: TGTGCCAGCAGCTTAGGACGCGGGCGTGGGGCTGAAGCTTTCTTT. Protein sequence: CASSLGRGRGAEAFF.

This clone came up a few times. The gene calls are TRBV5-6 and TRBJ2-5; 8 nucleotides agree with TRBD1. CDR3 length equals 16 residues. Germline V gene lookup returns CDR1 SGHDT and CDR2 YYEEEE. With V trimmed by 4 bases and J by 3 bases, 11 bases remained unmatched. The CDR3 nucleotides read TGTGCCAGCAGCGGACCCCAGGGGGCGGGTGAAGAGACCCAGTACTTC. Translated, it gives CASSGPQGAGEETQYF.

By sample share, this clone is medium-sized. The chain links TRBV6-1 to TRBJ2-5; 11 bases are a match to TRBD2. The trim removed 1 base at V and 2 bases at J, leaving 0 bases unmatched. Per germline, CDR1 MNHNS and CDR2 SASEGT. The CDR3 runs to 15 residues. DNA for the CDR3: TGTGCCAGCAGTGAAGTAGCGGGGGGGCAAGAGACCCAGTACTTC. Encoded protein: CASSEVAGGQETQYF.

The chain employs TRBV19 and TRBJ1-5; 9 nucleotides align to TRBD1. There are 15 residues in the CDR3. Germline V CDR1 and CDR2: LNHDA, SQIVND (reference sequence). V shed 6 bases, J shed 2 bases, and the junction held 5 bases outside the gene matches. CDR3 bases: TGTGCCAGTAGCGGGACAGGGATTGGCAATCAGCCCCAGCATTTT. It encodes CASSGTGIGNQPQHF.

The genes are TRBV7-9 and TRBJ2-2; maybe TRBD2 (5 bases). The germline V gene has CDR1 SEHNR and CDR2 FQNEAQ (reference sequence). The CDR3 extends over 13 amino acids. V lost 3 bases, J lost 6 bases, and 8 bases lay in between. The CDR3 DNA follows: TGTGCCAGCAGCTTCGGCGGGTCCGGGGAGCTGTTTTTT. It yields the protein CASSFGGSGELFF. Combining the CDR3 with reference TRBV7-9 and TRBJ2-2 gives the whole variable domain DTGVSQNPRHKITKRGQNVTFRCDPISEHNRLYWYRQTLGQGPEFLTYFQNEAQLEKSRLLSDRFSAERPKGSFSTLEIQRTEQGDSAMYLCASSFGGSGELFFGEGSRLTVL.

The chain recombines TRBV30 with TRBJ1-1; 7 bases align to TRBD1. Germline V gene data show CDR1 as GTSNPN and CDR2 as SVGIG (reference sequence). The CDR3 is 15 residues long. V was clipped by 4 bases and J by 2 bases; unmatched bases: 10. The CDR3 coding sequence is TGTGCCTGGACCTCCTCCGGGACAGTAAACACTGAAGCTTTCTTT. It encodes CAWTSSGTVNTEAFF.

Only a few counts were recorded for this clone. The genes are TRBV10-3 and TRBJ1-1, with TRBD1 as a possible D gene (5 bases). The CDR3 sequence is 16 residues long. Trimming left V 0 bases short and J 4 bases short, with 15 bases between. The germline V gene has CDR1 ENHRY and CDR2 SYGVKD. CDR3 sequence reads: CAISESKGPGGTEAFF. CDR3 DNA sequence: TGTGCCATCAGTGAGTCCAAGGGGCCGGGGGGCACTGAAGCTTTCTTT.

The chain is built from TRBV5-4 and TRBJ2-1, with 7 nucleotides matching TRBD2. The CDR3 runs 15 residues. Trimming at V came to 0 bases and at J to 4 bases, leaving 4 bases not matched to a gene. Germline lookup yields CDR1 SGHNT and CDR2 YYREEE (reference sequence). Here the CDR3 reads CASSLELATYNEQFF. The CDR3 DNA reads as TGTGCCAGCAGCTTGGAACTAGCGACTTACAATGAGCAGTTCTTC.

The chain combines TRBV29-1 with TRBJ1-2, with D unclear. The CDR3 covers 13 residues. CDR1 and CDR2 (germline): SQVTM, ANQGSEA. V lost 7 bases to trimming and J lost 5 bases, with 17 bases between them. CDR3 bases: TGCAGCGGTGTTCTTACCGGCGGGTATGGCTACACCTTC. This encodes CSGVLTGGYGYTF.

This rearrangement joins TRBV4-3 to TRBJ2-1; 7 bases are a match to TRBD2. Germline V gene sequence: CDR1 LGHNA, CDR2 YSLEER. Germline trimming cut 3 bases from V and 0 bases from J; bases unmatched to any gene: 2. This CDR3 is 15 amino acids long. CDR3 in DNA: TGCGCCAGCAGCCAGGGGGAGGGCTCCTACAATGAGCAGTTCTTC. This gives the protein CASSQGEGSYNEQFF.

This chain links TRBV9 with TRBJ2-1; TRBD1 is a possible D gene (6 bases). The CDR3 covers 15 residues. V was trimmed by 2 bases and J by 0 bases, leaving 9 bases between them. CDR1 SGDLS and CDR2 YYNGEE come from the germline V gene. This chain's CDR3 is CASSVLDSSYNEQFF. CDR3 in DNA: TGTGCCAGCAGCGTCTTGGACAGCTCCTACAATGAGCAGTTCTTC. Full variable domain (rest looked up from reference TRBV9 and TRBJ2-1): DSGVTQTPKHLITATGQRVTLRCSPRSGDLSVYWYQQSLDQGLQFLIQYYNGEERAKGNILERFSAQQFPDLHSELNLSSLELGDSALYFCASSVLDSSYNEQFFGPGTRLTVL.

The genes are TRBV4-1 and TRBJ2-7, with 12 bases identical to TRBD1. Germline CDR1 is MGHRA and CDR2 is YSYEKL. V trimming: 4 bases; J trimming: 5 bases; junction bases outside the gene matches: 6. This CDR3 spans 15 amino acids. CDR3 in DNA: TGCGCCAGCAGCCTTACGGGACAGGGGGCCCACGAGCAGTACTTC. Protein: CASSLTGQGAHEQYF.